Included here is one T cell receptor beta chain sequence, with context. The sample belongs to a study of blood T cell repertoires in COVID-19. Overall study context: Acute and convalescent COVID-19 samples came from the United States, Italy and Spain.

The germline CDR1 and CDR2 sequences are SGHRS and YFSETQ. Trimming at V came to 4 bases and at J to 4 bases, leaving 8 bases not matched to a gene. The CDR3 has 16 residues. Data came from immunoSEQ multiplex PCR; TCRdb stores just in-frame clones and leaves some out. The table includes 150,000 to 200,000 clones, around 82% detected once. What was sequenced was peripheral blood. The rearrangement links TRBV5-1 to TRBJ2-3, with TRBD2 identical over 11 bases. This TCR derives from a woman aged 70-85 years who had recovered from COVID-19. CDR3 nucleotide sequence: TGCGCCAGCAGCCCACGACTAGCGGGGAGGTCAGATACGCAGTATTTT. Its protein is CASSPRLAGRSDTQYF.